The 30 T cell receptor beta chains given below trace back to one sample, sequenced in a study of cytomegalovirus exposure and HLA in healthy donors. The PCR employed 60 Vbeta primers together with 13 Jbeta primers. The table came from immunoSEQ multiplex PCR; TCRdb's copy has only in-frame clones and leaves some out. The sample shows 270,000 or so clones, 80% to 95% of them seen only once. The sample was PBMCs. All receptors come from a girl aged 2 to 10 in good health and CMV-seronegative.

The chain carries TRBV6-4 and TRBJ2-5; TRBD1 matches at 7 bases. The J call may be faulty, since TRBJ2-7 better matches the DNA end. Germline V gene data show CDR1 as MRHNA and CDR2 as SNTAGT. The CDR3 loop spans 15 amino acids. The CDR3 protein is CASSAPRGGYYEQYF. The CDR3 bases are TGTGCCAGCAGTGCCCCTCGAGGGGGCTATTACGAGCAGTACTTC.

The CDR3 protein is CASSEGAGTSGRAYEQYF. The CDR3 coding sequence is TGTGCCAGCAGCGAGGGGGCAGGGACTAGCGGGAGGGCCTACGAGCAGTACTTC. This sequence joins TRBV9 and TRBJ2-7; TRBD2 matches 16 bases. The CDR3 is 18 amino acids. Germline lookup yields CDR1 SGDLS and CDR2 YYNGEE. Germline trimming cut 3 bases from V and 2 bases from J; bases unmatched to any gene: 8.

The chain uses TRBV2 and TRBJ1-2; the D is unclear. The CDR3 loop spans 12 amino acids. CDR1 is SNHLY, CDR2 FYNNEI, per germline. Trimming took 1 base from V and 7 from J, leaving 7 bases between them. CDR3 nucleotides: TGTGCCAGCAGTGAAGAAGGAGTTGGCTACACCTTC. It specifies CASSEEGVGYTF.

Here the CDR3 DNA reads TGTGCCATCAGCGGGACAAGGAACACTGAAGCTTTCTTT. Translation gives CAISGTRNTEAFF. The chain joins TRBV10-3 to TRBJ1-1, with D possibly being TRBD1 (6 bases). The CDR3 length is 13 residues. Germline V gene data show CDR1 as ENHRY and CDR2 as SYGVKD. Trimming took off 6 bases at V and 1 base at J, with 9 bases between the two ends.

This chain connects TRBV7-6 to TRBJ2-1, with 13 bases lining up with TRBD2. The J segment lost 6 bases and the V segment lost 5 bases, leaving 4 bases of the junction unmatched. The CDR3 contains 15 residues. Germline V gene data show CDR1 as SGHVS and CDR2 as FNYEAQ. The CDR3 loop is CASSPGLAGANEQFF. CDR3 nucleotide sequence: TGTGCCAGCAGCCCCGGACTAGCGGGGGCCAATGAGCAGTTCTTC.

In regard to this clone: Since no conserved phenylalanine or tryptophan closes the CDR3, a read error is the likely cause. The limits of the CDR3 on the DNA are not certain, so only TCRdb's listed CDR3 is given. The rearrangement joins TRBV29-1 to TRBJ1-2; the table gives TRBD1 as D, unverified against the DNA. The CDR3 is 10 amino acids long, termini counted. CDR1 SQVTM and CDR2 ANQGSEA come from the germline V gene. CDR3 region: CSVGGAGTAV.

Comments on this clone: At one end, the junction sequence differs from germline, possibly due to a read error. The J gene is TRBJ2-3, the V gene TRBV2; tentatively, D is TRBD1 (5 bases). Per the germline V gene, CDR1 is SNHLY and CDR2 is FYNNEI. CDR3 length equals 14 residues. The CDR3, as DNA: TGTGCCAGCAGTGAAGCCCTAGGCACAGGTACGCAGTATTTT. This codes for CASSEALGTGTQYF.

V usage is TRBV5-4 and J usage is TRBJ2-1, with 11 positions matching TRBD2. This CDR3 contains 16 residues. V lost 4 bases, J lost 4 bases, and 7 bases stayed unmatched. Germline CDR1 is SGHNT and CDR2 is YYREEE (reference sequence). The CDR3 here is CASSQPGTSGYNEQFF. DNA for the CDR3: TGTGCCAGCAGCCAACCCGGGACTAGCGGTTACAATGAGCAGTTCTTC.

The CDR3 region is CASSLRTGVDSNQPQHF. The DNA for the CDR3 is TGTGCCAGTAGTCTCAGGACAGGGGTCGATAGCAATCAGCCCCAGCATTTT. The chain has TRBV19 and TRBJ1-5; 9 bases fit TRBD1. CDR1 is LNHDA, CDR2 SQIVND, per germline (reference sequence). After removal of 5 bases from V and 0 bases from J, the junction contained 8 bases not matched to a gene. The CDR3 spans 17 residues.

The rearrangement joins TRBV9 to TRBJ2-1, with TRBD1 matching over 9 bases. This CDR3 is 15 amino acids long. J was trimmed by 8 bases and V by 0 bases; bases with no gene match: 6. Germline CDR1 and CDR2: SGDLS and YYNGEE. As DNA, the CDR3 is TGTGCCAGCAGCGTAGTAGGGACAGGGATCGATGAGCAGTTCTTC. This codes for CASSVVGTGIDEQFF.

This rearrangement joins TRBV19 to TRBJ1-5; TRBD1 aligns across 9 bases. This CDR3 comprises 15 residues. V lost 1 base to trimming and J lost 8 bases; unmatched junction nucleotides: 6. CDR1 is LNHDA, CDR2 SQIVND, per germline (reference sequence). The CDR3 DNA sequence: TGTGCCAGTAGTATAGGGGGGACAGGGCGGGAGCCCCAGCATTTT. This gives the protein CASSIGGTGREPQHF.

This chain's CDR3 is CASSPRTGLETEAFF. CDR3 in DNA: TGTGCCAGCAGCCCAAGGACAGGGTTAGAGACTGAAGCTTTCTTT. This chain links TRBV4-2 with TRBJ1-1, with 8 bases aligning to TRBD1. Losses at the gene ends were 4 bases for V and 5 bases for J; bases not matched to a gene: 9. The length of the CDR3 is 15 residues. Germline CDR1 reads LGHNA; CDR2 reads YNFKEQ.

This rearrangement joins TRBV11-2 to TRBJ2-1, with 12 bases identical to TRBD2. The CDR3 is 15 residues long. Per the germline V gene, CDR1 is SGHAT and CDR2 is FQNNGV. After removal of 1 base from V and 11 bases from J, the junction contained 6 bases not matched to a gene. The chain's CDR3 is CASSLGLAGGDKQFF. CDR3 bases: TGTGCCAGCAGCTTAGGTCTAGCGGGGGGGGATAAGCAGTTCTTC. The full variable domain, in which reference TRBV11-2 and TRBJ2-1 provide the parts outside the CDR3, is EAGVAQSPRYKIIEKRQSVAFWCNPISGHATLYWYQQILGQGPKLLIQFQNNGVVDDSQLPKDRFSAERLKGVDSTLKIQPAKLEDSAVYLCASSLGLAGGDKQFFGPGTRLTVL.

The chain is built from TRBV19 and TRBJ1-1; D possibly corresponds to TRBD1 (6 bases). Per germline, CDR1 LNHDA and CDR2 SQIVND (reference sequence). The CDR3 consists of 17 residues. With 4 bases removed from V and 0 bases from J, the gap between germline ends came to 18 bases. CDR3 DNA sequence: TGTGCCAGTAGTAATTCATTTGGGGGCGTGGTGAACACTGAAGCTTTCTTT. It encodes CASSNSFGGVVNTEAFF. The complete variable domain, with remaining parts taken from reference TRBV19 and TRBJ1-1, reads DGGITQSPKYLFRKEGQNVTLSCEQNLNHDAMYWYRQDPGQGLRLIYYSQIVNDFQKGDIAEGYSVSREKKESFPLTVTSAQKNPTAFYLCASSNSFGGVVNTEAFFGQGTRLTVV.

The J gene is TRBJ2-3, the V gene TRBV6-6; 8 bases align to TRBD2. Unmatched junction bases numbered 5, after V lost 4 bases and J lost 2 bases. Per germline, CDR1 MNHNY and CDR2 SVGAGI (reference sequence). This CDR3 is 15 amino acids long. CDR3 region: CASSSSSGLTDTQYF. CDR3 nucleotide sequence: TGTGCCAGCAGTTCATCTAGCGGGCTCACAGATACGCAGTATTTT.

The chain is built from TRBV10-3 and TRBJ2-1, with TRBD2 matching over 13 bases. CDR3 length: 18 residues. The trim removed 4 bases at V and 3 bases at J, leaving 9 bases unmatched. Germline CDR1 ENHRY, CDR2 SYGVKD. CDR3 DNA: TGTGCCATCAGTGGGATACTAGCGGGAGGGCTATTCTACAATGAGCAGTTCTTC. It codes for CAISGILAGGLFYNEQFF.

The chain recombines TRBV25-1 with TRBJ2-5, with D unresolved. The germline V gene encodes CDR1 MGHDK and CDR2 SYGVNS. The CDR3 has 13 residues. V lost 4 bases and J 5 bases, leaving 11 bases between the germline ends. The CDR3 DNA reads as TGTGCCAGCAGTGGGGTAGGAGAGGAGACCCAGTACTTC. This sequence encodes CASSGVGEETQYF.

The chain employs TRBV5-5 and TRBJ2-1, with TRBD2 identical over 10 bases. J gave up 6 bases and V 4 bases, and 7 bases lay outside the gene matches. Per germline, CDR1 SGHKS and CDR2 YYEKEE (reference sequence). The CDR3 covers 15 residues. In DNA, the CDR3 is TGTGCCAGCAGCCTTAGAAGCGGGGGGGCCAATGAGCAGTTCTTC. As protein: CASSLRSGGANEQFF. Using reference TRBV5-5 and TRBJ2-1 for the parts outside the CDR3, the full variable domain is DAGVTQSPTHLIKTRGQQVTLRCSPISGHKSVSWYQQVLGQGPQFIFQYYEKEERGRGNFPDRFSARQFPNYSSELNVNALLLGDSALYLCASSLRSGGANEQFFGPGTRLTVL.

CDR3 sequence (DNA): TGTGCCAGCAGTAGGGACAGGGGGTGGAATAATTCACCCCTCCACTTT. Translation: CASSRDRGWNNSPLHF. The J gene is TRBJ1-6, the V gene TRBV2, with TRBD1 matching over 11 bases. Germline V CDR1 and CDR2: SNHLY, FYNNEI. J was trimmed by 5 bases and V by 5 bases; bases with no gene match: 5. The CDR3 has 16 residues.

V is TRBV2 and J is TRBJ2-3; 7 nucleotides align to TRBD2. The CDR3 covers 10 residues. After removal of 9 bases from V and 8 bases from J, the junction contained 2 bases not matched to a gene. The germline V gene has CDR1 SNHLY and CDR2 FYNNEI. CDR3 loop: CASGEGTQYF. The CDR3 coding sequence is TGTGCCAGTGGGGAGGGTACGCAGTATTTT.

Only one count was recorded for this clone. The chain links TRBV10-2 to TRBJ2-7; TRBD2 is a possible D gene (6 bases). The CDR3 is 14 residues long. V was trimmed by 8 bases and J by 5 bases, leaving 19 bases between them. Germline V gene sequence: CDR1 WSHSY, CDR2 SAAADI. CDR3 region: CASAPAGGNNEQYF. The DNA of the CDR3 is TGCGCCAGCGCCCCCGCCGGGGGAAACAACGAGCAGTACTTC.

This chain connects TRBV2 to TRBJ2-1; possible D gene TRBD1, 6 bases. V was pared by 10 bases and J by 3 bases, with 13 bases between. Germline loops: CDR1 SNHLY, CDR2 FYNNEI. CDR3 length: 13 amino acids. CDR3 bases: TGTGCCACCAAGGGGGACGGCTACAATGAGCAGTTCTTC. Its translation: CATKGDGYNEQFF.

This chain connects TRBV9 to TRBJ1-2; tentatively, D is TRBD1 (6 bases). Trimming shortened V by 1 base and J by 4 bases, and 14 bases separated the two germline ends. Looked up from germline, CDR1 is SGDLS and CDR2 is YYNGEE. The CDR3 totals 15 residues. CDR3 sequence reads: CASSVSSTGLYGYTF. The CDR3 DNA reads TGTGCCAGCAGCGTATCCTCGACAGGCCTCTATGGCTACACCTTC.

This chain uses TRBV5-1 with TRBJ2-1; TRBD2 matches 8 bases. Unmatched junction bases numbered 5, after V lost 3 bases and J lost 0 bases. The CDR3 is 16 amino acids. Germline values: CDR1 SGHRS, CDR2 YFSETQ. The CDR3, as DNA: TGCGCCAGCAGCTCGGGACTAGTCGTCTCCTACAATGAGCAGTTCTTC. As protein: CASSSGLVVSYNEQFF.

This chain joins TRBV19 and TRBJ2-1; 9 bases line up with TRBD1. With 7 bases clipped from V and 5 bases from J, the junction kept 12 bases outside the gene matches. Germline V gives CDR1 LNHDA, CDR2 SQIVND (reference sequence). CDR3 length: 16 amino acids. The CDR3 nucleotides are TGTGCCAGTAACCAATTACAGGGGGCGGCCAACAATGAGCAGTTCTTC. Its protein is CASNQLQGAANNEQFF.

The chain is built from TRBV14 and TRBJ1-2; D is ambiguous. V was clipped by 0 bases and J by 6 bases, with 17 bases between them. CDR3 size: 16 residues. The germline V gene has CDR1 SGHDN and CDR2 FVKESK. The CDR3 DNA sequence: TGTGCCAGCAGCCAAGATCAATCCCCTTCGAGGGATGGCTACACCTTC. Its protein is CASSQDQSPSRDGYTF.

This clone was detected once. The CDR3 DNA is TGCGCCAGCAAGGACGGGAGGTCCGTTAAAGAGACCCAGTACTTC. Translated, it gives CASKDGRSVKETQYF. The rearrangement links TRBV5-1 to TRBJ2-5; 7 nucleotides agree with TRBD2. V gave up 6 bases and J gave up 3 bases; unmatched junction bases: 11. CDR1 and CDR2 (germline): SGHRS, YFSETQ. The CDR3 sequence is 15 residues long.

The CDR3 bases are TGTGCCACCGGGACAGCTGGAAACACCATATATTTT. Its translation: CATGTAGNTIYF. This sequence joins TRBV10-3 and TRBJ1-3; 7 positions match TRBD1. The CDR3 spans 12 residues. V was clipped by 10 bases and J by 2 bases; unmatched bases: 2. From germline, CDR1 is ENHRY and CDR2 SYGVKD.

In this sample, this clone turned up once. The chain couples TRBV7-9 to TRBJ1-2, with D uncertain. The V gene lost 5 bases and the J gene lost 4 bases, with 14 bases spanning the gap. Germline-derived CDR1 and CDR2 are SEHNR and FQNEAQ (reference sequence). This CDR3 comprises 14 residues. CDR3 in DNA: TGTGCCAGCAGCCCCGCCGAGGTGAGCTATGGCTACACCTTC. Translation gives CASSPAEVSYGYTF.

The V gene is TRBV6-5, the J gene TRBJ2-5, with a tentative D call TRBD1 (5 bases). Trimming stripped 6 bases from V and 7 bases from J, with 15 bases between. This CDR3 has 13 residues. Germline CDR1 reads MNHEY; CDR2 reads SVGAGI. CDR3 nucleotide sequence: TGTGCCAGCAGACGGTCCCCCCAGGGGACCCAGTACTTC. Protein sequence: CASRRSPQGTQYF.